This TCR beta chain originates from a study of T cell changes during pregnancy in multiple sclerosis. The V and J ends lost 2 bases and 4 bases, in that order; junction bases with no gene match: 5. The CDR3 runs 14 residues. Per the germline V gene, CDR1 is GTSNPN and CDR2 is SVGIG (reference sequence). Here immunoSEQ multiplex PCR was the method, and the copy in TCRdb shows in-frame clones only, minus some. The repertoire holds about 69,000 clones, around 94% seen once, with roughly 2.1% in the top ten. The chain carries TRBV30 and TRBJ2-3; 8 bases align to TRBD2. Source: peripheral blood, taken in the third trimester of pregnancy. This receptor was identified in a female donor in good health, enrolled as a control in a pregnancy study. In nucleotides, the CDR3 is TGTGCCTGGAGTCCCTCGGGGGGGTCAGATACGCAGTATTTT. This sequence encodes CAWSPSGGSDTQYF.